This record concerns one TCR beta chain sequence. The source of the sample is a study of cytotoxic CD8 clonotypes in ibrutinib-treated CLL. The CDR3 loop spans 16 amino acids. V dropped 5 bases and J dropped 3; count of bases not matched to a gene: 10. From germline, CDR1 is SGHTS and CDR2 YDEGEE. Method: immunoSEQ multiplex PCR; TCRdb's copy keeps in-frame clones and lacks some. The sample holds some 300,000 clones, more than 65% seen once. The sample was PBMCs, taken before ibrutinib treatment. This TCR was sampled from a human donor with chronic lymphocytic leukemia. The chain joins TRBV5-8 to TRBJ1-4, with TRBD1 identical over 7 bases. CDR3 region: CASSTRDRVSNEKLFF. The CDR3 DNA follows: TGTGCCAGCAGTACCCGGGACAGAGTATCTAATGAAAAACTGTTTTTT.